Following are 8 T cell receptor beta chains from one sample sequenced in a study of beta chain features in type 1 diabetes (dated by TCRdb to between 2017 and 2018). The study at large found these results: A moderate but significant shortening of TCRB CDR3 length was observed in type 1 diabetes patients in all four CD4+ subsets.

The method behind the library was the immunoSEQ multiplex PCR assay. All of the isolated RNA was reverse transcribed with the High Capacity cDNA Reverse Transcription Kit, so expressed TCRB transcripts were sequenced. In TCRdb, the immuneACCESS table is reduced to in-frame sequences with V and J assigned. These tables do not hold every clone; where another copy was compared, an unresolved V gene accounts for under half, and the others remain unexplained. The sample table contains 250,000 or so clones; only one count was recorded for roughly 13% of them. The ten most abundant clones make up about 0.02% of the sample. No antigen has been identified for these receptors. Sequences were obtained from naive CD4+ T cells from blood. In light of the paper, this sample's cell subset or site label describes: true naive CD4+ T cells. All receptors derive from a man aged 25-45 years with type 1 diabetes.

This clone was counted between two and nine times. The rearrangement uses TRBV29-1 and TRBJ1-1; 7 bases fit TRBD1. The V and J ends lost 4 bases and 1 base, in that order; junction bases with no gene match: 6. Germline V gives CDR1 SQVTM, CDR2 ANQGSEA. The CDR3 length is 14 residues. CDR3 bases: TGCAGCGTTGGGAAGGGGGCACAGAACACTGAAGCTTTCTTT. Translation: CSVGKGAQNTEAFF.

This rearrangement joins TRBV30 to TRBJ2-5; 8 bases fit TRBD1. Germline V gene lookup returns CDR1 GTSNPN and CDR2 SVGIG (reference sequence). With 5 bases clipped from V and 5 bases from J, the junction kept 13 bases outside the gene matches. There are 15 residues in the CDR3. Here the CDR3 DNA reads TGTGCCTGGGGGGCTCTGACAGGGGTTAGCGAGACCCAGTACTTC. Encoded protein: CAWGALTGVSETQYF.

The V call is TRBV2, the J call TRBJ2-3; maybe TRBD1 (5 bases). V shed 6 bases and J shed 4 bases, with 20 bases lying between them. This CDR3 contains 16 residues. Germline V lookup: CDR1 SNHLY, CDR2 FYNNEI. The CDR3 region is CASSDLDITAADTQYF. CDR3 DNA: TGTGCCAGCAGCGATCTGGACATTACGGCCGCAGATACGCAGTATTTT.

The rearrangement uses TRBV14 and TRBJ2-1; tentative D call: TRBD2 (6 bases). Germline V gene sequence: CDR1 SGHDN, CDR2 FVKESK. The CDR3 spans 13 residues. Trimming left V 2 bases short and J 6 bases short, with 8 bases between. CDR3 loop: CASSQWGGNEQFF. The CDR3 bases are TGTGCCAGCAGCCAATGGGGAGGCAATGAGCAGTTCTTC.

The chain joins TRBV18 to TRBJ2-7, with 13 bases lining up with TRBD2. CDR3 length: 15 residues. V lost 5 bases, J lost 0 bases, and 1 base stayed unmatched. Looked up from germline, CDR1 is KGHSH and CDR2 is LQKENI. For the CDR3, the DNA is TGTGCCAGCTCAAGACTAGCGGGAGGCTCCTACGAGCAGTACTTC. Its translation is CASSRLAGGSYEQYF.

The chain has TRBV30 and TRBJ1-2, with D tentatively TRBD1 (6 bases). CDR3 size: 13 residues. The germline gives CDR1 GTSNPN, CDR2 SVGIG (reference sequence). V was clipped by 0 bases and J by 2 bases, with 7 bases between them. CDR3 amino acids: CAWSVGQNYGYTF. The CDR3 DNA is TGTGCCTGGAGTGTAGGACAGAACTATGGCTACACCTTC.

This clone has only a few counts. This sequence joins TRBV7-9 and TRBJ2-3; TRBD2 matches 12 bases. Germline V lookup: CDR1 SEHNR, CDR2 FQNEAQ (reference sequence). The CDR3 runs to 18 residues. Unmatched junction bases numbered 8, after V lost 4 bases and J lost 0 bases. CDR3 amino acids: CASSYGPGLAGSTDTQYF. The CDR3 DNA is TGTGCCAGCAGCTACGGTCCGGGACTAGCGGGTAGCACAGATACGCAGTATTTT. Full variable domain (remainder filled in from reference TRBV7-9 and TRBJ2-3): DTGVSQNPRHKITKRGQNVTFRCDPISEHNRLYWYRQTLGQGPEFLTYFQNEAQLEKSRLLSDRFSAERPKGSFSTLEIQRTEQGDSAMYLCASSYGPGLAGSTDTQYFGPGTRLTVL.

This clone was seen a handful of times. The V gene is TRBV6-6, the J gene TRBJ2-7, with 7 bases that match TRBD1. Germline V gives CDR1 MNHNY, CDR2 SVGAGI (reference sequence). The CDR3 runs to 13 residues. V gave up 5 bases and J gave up 8 bases; unmatched junction bases: 9. CDR3 sequence: CASSPRDSVKQYF. CDR3 DNA sequence: TGTGCCAGCAGTCCCCGGGACAGCGTAAAGCAGTACTTC.